The T cell receptor beta chain under discussion was sequenced for a study of T cells in Graves' hyperthyroidism and ophthalmopathy. Overall study context: Peripheral blood was acquired at first diagnosis, ahead of any therapy whatsoever.

General study findings and limits: Before onset, ophthalmopathy was predicted by the model a median about six months earlier.

Diagnoses were established using clinical symptoms, serum thyroxine and TRAb, thyroid ultrasound and orbital computed tomography. As to this clonotype: Antigen specificity is unknown.

TCR beta CDR3 regions were amplified from RNA transcripts. A first-round RT-PCR of the TCR CDR3 used the HTBI primer set. Using its own MiXCR run on the multiplex PCR reads, TCRdb lists one record per CDR3 protein. This sample yields hundreds of thousands of distinct CDR3 sequences, of which roughly 40% are seen a single time; approximately 8.7% belongs to the top ten. Sample: blood. The receptor comes from a man younger than 30 with Graves' hyperthyroidism.

The CDR3 region is CSALWGTGDQPQHF. CDR3 nucleotide sequence: TGCAGTGCCCTCTGGGGGACAGGGGATCAGCCCCAGCATTTT. This chain connects TRBV20-1 to TRBJ1-5, with 10 bases matching TRBD1. V was pared by 6 bases and J by 5 bases, with 7 bases of the junction left unmatched. CDR3 length equals 14 residues. The germline gives CDR1 DFQATT, CDR2 SNEGSKA (reference sequence).